The 30 T cell receptor beta chains in this list originate from one sample, sequenced in a study of CD8 T cells in Susac syndrome. RNA was extracted with the RNeasy kit, and a quantity of about 0.45 to 1 ug was reverse transcribed using random hexamers. TCRdb called the immunoSEQ multiplex PCR reads again in MiXCR, with one record for every CDR3 protein. The sample contains some 300,000 distinct CDR3 sequences, 65% to 90% of which appear only once. The sample consisted of CD8+ T cells from PBMCs. These receptors were taken from a human donor with multiple sclerosis.

The rearrangement links TRBV7-9 to TRBJ1-2, with D perhaps matching TRBD1 (6 bases). Per the germline V gene, CDR1 is SEHNR and CDR2 is FQNEAQ (reference sequence). Trimming took off 4 bases at V and 0 bases at J, with 15 bases between the two ends. The CDR3 runs to 16 residues. In DNA, the CDR3 is TGTGCCAGCAGCTCCCTACAGGGCTGGTCTAACTATGGCTACACCTTC. This encodes CASSSLQGWSNYGYTF.

The chain combines TRBV12-3 or TRBV12-4 with TRBJ1-5; D possibly corresponds to TRBD1 (6 bases). The V end was cut by 5 bases, the J end by 0 bases, with 23 bases between. There are 19 residues in the CDR3. The CDR3 DNA sequence: TGTGCCAGCAGTCCGCCCGGCGGACAGAAGAAAAATAGCAATCAGCCCCAGCATTTT. Translated: CASSPPGGQKKNSNQPQHF.

This rearrangement joins TRBV19 to TRBJ1-2; D perhaps matches TRBD1 (5 bases). Germline V gene data show CDR1 as LNHDA and CDR2 as SQIVND (reference sequence). The CDR3 is made up of 15 amino acids. V was pared by 3 bases and J by 3 bases, with 14 bases between. Written as DNA, the CDR3 is TGTGCCAGTAGTATCCGCCGGGACTCGGACTATGGCTACACCTTC. Protein product: CASSIRRDSDYGYTF.

This sequence joins TRBV30 and TRBJ1-1; no clear D. Germline V gives CDR1 GTSNPN, CDR2 SVGIG (reference sequence). V was clipped by 2 bases and J by 1 base, with 5 bases between them. This CDR3 has 12 amino acids. CDR3 residues: CAWSWRNTEAFF. The CDR3 nucleotides read TGTGCCTGGAGTTGGAGGAACACTGAAGCTTTCTTT.

The chain uses TRBV24-1 and TRBJ2-5, with a tentative D call TRBD1 (5 bases). Germline CDR1 and CDR2: KGHDR and SFDVKD. V was shortened by 0 bases and J by 2 bases, with 9 bases between the two germline ends. CDR3 length: 15 amino acids. In DNA, the CDR3 is TGTGCCACCAGTGATTTGGGGCCAGGGCAAGAGACCCAGTACTTC. Encoded protein: CATSDLGPGQETQYF.

The chain couples TRBV15 to TRBJ2-5; 10 bases map to TRBD1. Trimming cost V 0 bases and J 3 bases; bases outside gene matches: 4. Germline-derived CDR1 and CDR2 are LNHNV and YYDKDF (reference sequence). There are 16 residues in the CDR3. The CDR3 sequence: CATSREGGTGEETQYF. The CDR3 DNA follows: TGTGCCACCAGCAGAGAAGGTGGGACAGGGGAAGAGACCCAGTACTTC.

CDR3 sequence reads: CASGGGYSMNTEAFF. The DNA for the CDR3 is TGCGCCAGCGGGGGGGGGTACAGCATGAACACTGAAGCTTTCTTT. The chain combines TRBV4-1 with TRBJ1-1; D is perhaps TRBD1 (5 bases). CDR1 MGHRA and CDR2 YSYEKL come from the germline V gene. Trimming left V 8 bases short and J 0 bases short, with 16 bases between. The CDR3 is 15 residues long.

J is TRBJ2-3 and V is TRBV5-4, with D possibly being TRBD2 (5 bases). Looked up from germline, CDR1 is SGHNT and CDR2 is YYREEE (reference sequence). This CDR3 has 20 residues. Trimming removed 0 bases at V and 0 bases at J, with 23 bases between. CDR3 in DNA: TGTGCCAGCAGCTTGGTCCCCGGGTGGGCTAGCCTGACTAGCACAGATACGCAGTATTTT. Translation: CASSLVPGWASLTSTDTQYF. The full variable domain, in which reference TRBV5-4 and TRBJ2-3 provide the parts outside the CDR3, is ETGVTQSPTHLIKTRGQQVTLRCSSQSGHNTVSWYQQALGQGPQFIFQYYREEENGRGNFPPRFSGLQFPNYSSELNVNALELDDSALYLCASSLVPGWASLTSTDTQYFGPGTRLTVL.

The chain combines TRBV30 with TRBJ2-1; either TRBD1 or TRBD2 may supply D (5 bases each). Germline CDR1 and CDR2: GTSNPN and SVGIG (reference sequence). This CDR3 contains 19 residues. V gave up 1 base and J gave up 4 bases, with 26 bases separating them. CDR3 amino acids: CAWSAFRVAPRGDYNEQFF. In DNA form, the CDR3 reads TGTGCCTGGAGTGCCTTTCGAGTAGCGCCCCGAGGGGATTACAATGAGCAGTTCTTC.

The J gene is TRBJ2-1, the V gene TRBV28; 8 nucleotides align to TRBD2. V lost 2 bases to trimming and J lost 0 bases; unmatched junction nucleotides: 3. The CDR3 totals 16 residues. CDR1 is MDHEN, CDR2 SYDVKM, per germline. The CDR3 nucleotides read TGTGCCAGCAGTTTAGCGGGAGGCCTCTCCTACAATGAGCAGTTCTTC. Translated, it gives CASSLAGGLSYNEQFF.

The J gene is TRBJ2-1, the V gene TRBV15; 11 bases match TRBD2. The trim removed 7 bases at V and 5 bases at J, leaving 4 bases unmatched. This CDR3 has 14 residues. CDR1 and CDR2 from the germline V gene are LNHNV and YYDKDF (reference sequence). The CDR3 loop is CATTEGLADNEQFF. In nucleotides, the CDR3 is TGTGCCACCACCGAGGGACTAGCGGACAATGAGCAGTTCTTC. Filled out from reference TRBV15 and TRBJ2-1, the complete variable domain reads DAMVIQNPRYQVTQFGKPVTLSCSQTLNHNVMYWYQQKSSQAPKLLFHYYDKDFNNEADTPDNFQSRRPNTSFCFLDIRSPGLGDTAMYLCATTEGLADNEQFFGPGTRLTVL.

This rearrangement joins TRBV7-9 to TRBJ1-1; possibly TRBD1 for D (6 bases). The CDR3 length is 17 residues. Germline V CDR1 and CDR2: SEHNR, FQNEAQ (reference sequence). Trimming pared 5 bases from V and 0 bases from J, leaving 19 bases between. CDR3 residues: CASSAWGGGNLNTEAFF. CDR3 in DNA: TGTGCCAGCAGCGCCTGGGGAGGGGGAAACTTGAACACTGAAGCTTTCTTT.

The J gene is TRBJ1-5, the V gene TRBV27, with D uncertain. Germline V gives CDR1 MNHEY, CDR2 SMNVEV (reference sequence). This CDR3 region has 14 residues. Trimming took off 8 bases at V and 3 bases at J, with 14 bases between the two ends. CDR3 loop: CASGEGGPNQPQHF. The CDR3 nucleotides read TGTGCCAGCGGAGAAGGAGGCCCCAATCAGCCCCAGCATTTT.

The genes are TRBV27 and TRBJ2-1; maybe TRBD2 (7 bases). CDR1 and CDR2 (germline): MNHEY, SMNVEV (reference sequence). V was trimmed by 7 bases and J by 2 bases, leaving 18 bases between them. The CDR3 runs to 16 residues. CDR3: CASIGREKGAYNEQFF. CDR3 DNA sequence: TGTGCCAGCATCGGGCGGGAGAAGGGGGCCTACAATGAGCAGTTCTTC.

The chain employs TRBV9 and TRBJ2-7; D might be TRBD1 (5 bases). CDR3 size: 15 residues. The V end was cut by 0 bases, the J end by 1 base, with 11 bases between. The germline V gene has CDR1 SGDLS and CDR2 YYNGEE. The CDR3 region is CASSVASDRSYEQYF. CDR3 bases: TGTGCCAGCAGCGTAGCGAGTGACAGATCCTACGAGCAGTACTTC.

The chain joins TRBV5-1 to TRBJ1-1, with 7 bases fitting TRBD1. The V gene's germline CDR1 is SGHRS and CDR2 YFSETQ. The V gene end was trimmed by 4 bases and the J gene end by 9 bases; junction bases not matched to a gene: 12. The length of the CDR3 is 14 residues. The CDR3 DNA reads TGCGCCAGCAGCGAAGGACAGGCCGAGGTAAAAGCTTTCTTT. Encoded protein: CASSEGQAEVKAFF.

The DNA of the CDR3 is TGTGCCAGTAGTATAGATAGACTAGACGACGACGAGCAGTACTTC. The encoded protein is CASSIDRLDDDEQYF. The J gene is TRBJ2-7, the V gene TRBV19; possible D gene TRBD2, 6 bases. The CDR3 is 15 residues long. CDR1 LNHDA and CDR2 SQIVND come from the germline V gene (reference sequence). V gave up 0 bases and J gave up 5 bases, with 14 bases separating them.

CDR3 region: CATSRVGSSYNQPQHF. The CDR3 nucleotides read TGTGCCACCAGCAGAGTAGGGTCCTCCTACAATCAGCCCCAGCATTTT. The chain recombines TRBV15 with TRBJ1-5, with D hard to call. The CDR3 length is 16 residues. CDR1 is LNHNV and CDR2 is YYDKDF in the germline V gene (reference sequence). V lost 1 base to trimming and J lost 3 bases, with 13 bases between them.

V usage is TRBV7-9 and J usage is TRBJ2-5, with 7 bases identical to TRBD2. After removal of 1 base from V and 5 bases from J, the junction contained 4 bases not matched to a gene. Per germline, CDR1 SEHNR and CDR2 FQNEAQ (reference sequence). This CDR3 has 14 residues. In DNA form, the CDR3 reads TGTGCCAGCAGCTTAGAGCGGGGTCGGGAGACCCAGTACTTC. Translating gives CASSLERGRETQYF.

The chain uses TRBV7-9 and TRBJ2-5; perhaps D is TRBD1 or TRBD2 (5 bases each). CDR1 and CDR2 from the germline V gene are SEHNR and FQNEAQ (reference sequence). Deletions cut 4 bases from V and 9 bases from J, with 12 bases between. The CDR3 extends over 12 amino acids. CDR3 in amino acids: CASSWDVISQYF. The CDR3 coding sequence is TGTGCCAGCAGCTGGGACGTGATATCCCAGTACTTC. Variable domain in full (rest from reference TRBV7-9 and TRBJ2-5): DTGVSQNPRHKITKRGQNVTFRCDPISEHNRLYWYRQTLGQGPEFLTYFQNEAQLEKSRLLSDRFSAERPKGSFSTLEIQRTEQGDSAMYLCASSWDVISQYFGPGTRLLVL.

This clonotype was seen a handful of times. The chain has TRBV5-6 and TRBJ2-2; 10 positions match TRBD1. After removal of 4 bases from V and 5 bases from J, the junction contained 5 bases not matched to a gene. The CDR3 runs 15 residues. Germline V gene sequence: CDR1 SGHDT, CDR2 YYEEEE. The CDR3 sequence is CASSPTGGRTGELFF. The CDR3 bases are TGTGCCAGCAGCCCGACAGGGGGCCGAACCGGGGAGCTGTTTTTT. The variable domain in full, completed from reference TRBV5-6 and TRBJ2-2, reads DAGVTQSPTHLIKTRGQQVTLRCSPKSGHDTVSWYQQALGQGPQFIFQYYEEEERQRGNFPDRFSGHQFPNYSSELNVNALLLGDSALYLCASSPTGGRTGELFFGEGSRLTVL.

This chain uses TRBV6-5 with TRBJ1-2; D gene unclear. The CDR3 consists of 15 residues. V lost 5 bases, J lost 4 bases, and 17 bases lay in between. Germline V gives CDR1 MNHEY, CDR2 SVGAGI. The CDR3: CASSPGVALGYGYTF. In DNA, the CDR3 is TGTGCCAGCAGTCCCGGAGTTGCCCTTGGCTATGGCTACACCTTC.

Points on this clonotype: A read error may account for a junction end that differs from germline. The chain couples TRBV29-1 to TRBJ1-1; the D is unclear. This CDR3 is 13 amino acids long. CDR1 is SQVTM and CDR2 is ANQGSEA in the germline V gene. The DNA of the CDR3 is TGCAGCGTTAAAGACCTCTACGGTACTGAAGCTTTCTTT. Amino acids: CSVKDLYGTEAFF.

The chain joins TRBV9 to TRBJ2-7, with TRBD2 as a possible D gene (7 bases). The CDR3 length is 15 residues. Trimming cost V 0 bases and J 3 bases, with 13 bases left between them. Germline lookup yields CDR1 SGDLS and CDR2 YYNGEE. CDR3 DNA: TGTGCCAGCAGCGTAGTAGCAGGGGAGGGCTACGAGCAGTACTTC. It encodes CASSVVAGEGYEQYF.

The chain links TRBV12-3 or TRBV12-4 to TRBJ2-1; the match to TRBD2 covers 12 bases. V was clipped by 6 bases and J by 6 bases; unmatched bases: 9. The CDR3 covers 16 residues. The CDR3 region is CASSTTLAGGVNEQFF. CDR3 nucleotides: TGTGCCAGCAGCACCACACTAGCGGGAGGTGTCAATGAGCAGTTCTTC.

In DNA, the CDR3 is TGTGCCAGCAGTGAATTGGTGGGGGGGGTCACTGAAGCTTTCTTT. This encodes CASSELVGGVTEAFF. This chain connects TRBV25-1 to TRBJ1-1, with D possibly TRBD1 on 5 matching bases. The germline CDR1 and CDR2 sequences are MGHDK and SYGVNS. V dropped 1 base and J dropped 4 bases, with 13 bases sitting between them. The CDR3 is made up of 15 amino acids. The whole variable domain, filled in from reference TRBV25-1 and TRBJ1-1, reads EADIYQTPRYLVIGTGKKITLECSQTMGHDKMYWYQQDPGMELHLIHYSYGVNSTEKGDLSSESTVSRIRTEHFPLTLESARPSHTSQYLCASSELVGGVTEAFFGQGTRLTVV.

CDR3 loop: CASSPAVGNTIYF. CDR3 coding DNA: TGTGCCAGCAGCCCCGCGGTTGGAAACACCATATATTTT. The chain combines TRBV9 with TRBJ1-3; D is undetermined. The V gene's germline CDR1 is SGDLS and CDR2 YYNGEE. V lost 4 bases, J lost 3 bases, and 8 bases lay in between. The CDR3 is 13 residues long.

The rearrangement joins TRBV28 to TRBJ2-3; TRBD2 aligns across 7 bases. Germline V gives CDR1 MDHEN, CDR2 SYDVKM. The CDR3 spans 14 residues. J lost 2 bases, V lost 2 bases, and 1 base had no gene match. The CDR3 DNA follows: TGTGCCAGCAGTTTAAGCGGGGACACAGATACGCAGTATTTT. Residues: CASSLSGDTDTQYF. The full variable domain, rest sourced from reference TRBV28 and TRBJ2-3, is DVKVTQSSRYLVKRTGEKVFLECVQDMDHENMFWYRQDPGLGLRLIYFSYDVKMKEKGDIPEGYSVSREKKERFSLILESASTNQTSMYLCASSLSGDTDTQYFGPGTRLTVL.

The rearrangement joins TRBV25-1 to TRBJ2-7; D is possibly TRBD1 or TRBD2 (7 bases each). Germline assignment: CDR1 MGHDK and CDR2 SYGVNS. Between the trimmed V and J ends, which lost 2 bases and 0 bases, there was a span of 14 bases. This CDR3 has 16 residues. In nucleotides, the CDR3 is TGTGCCAGCAGTGAAAGGGGAGGGGGCAGCTCCTACGAGCAGTACTTC. It is translated as CASSERGGGSSYEQYF.

The chain is built from TRBV5-1 and TRBJ2-3; TRBD2 matches 7 bases. CDR1 and CDR2 (germline): SGHRS, YFSETQ. The CDR3 length is 14 residues. Germline trimming cut 5 bases from V and 0 bases from J; bases unmatched to any gene: 3. CDR3 nucleotides: TGCGCCAGCAGAACGGGGGGAAGCACAGATACGCAGTATTTT. It encodes CASRTGGSTDTQYF. Combining the CDR3 with reference TRBV5-1 and TRBJ2-3 gives the whole variable domain KAGVTQTPRYLIKTRGQQVTLSCSPISGHRSVSWYQQTPGQGLQFLFEYFSETQRNKGNFPGRFSGRQFSNSRSEMNVSTLELGDSALYLCASRTGGSTDTQYFGPGTRLTVL.